This T cell receptor (beta chain) came from a study of cytomegalovirus exposure and HLA in healthy donors. Whole-study results and caveats: Overall, around 150 TCR beta chains were annotated as cytomegalovirus-associated. An analysis done earlier found most TCR beta V segments productive about 87% or about 30% of the time.

The germline V gene has CDR1 SGHNT and CDR2 YYREEE (reference sequence). The CDR3 is made up of 16 amino acids. After removal of 4 bases from V and 5 bases from J, the junction contained 9 bases not matched to a gene. Researchers ran the PCR with 60 Vbeta and 13 Jbeta primers. The table came from immunoSEQ multiplex PCR; TCRdb's copy has only in-frame clones and leaves some out. This sample's table has approximately 180,000 clones. Comments on this clone: Its antigen is unidentified.

The V and J genes are TRBV5-4 and TRBJ1-5; 10 bases match TRBD1. This TCR was sampled from a man aged 25-45 years in good health and CMV-seronegative. Sequenced input: PBMCs. CDR3 region: CASSHKGQGEDQPQHF. The CDR3 DNA sequence: TGTGCCAGCAGCCACAAAGGACAGGGGGAGGATCAGCCCCAGCATTTT.